These 2 T cell receptor beta chains were all obtained from the same sample, sequenced in a study of T cells after yellow fever vaccination. Via MiXCR, TCRdb re-called the 5' RACE reads, giving one row per CDR3 protein. The sample lists hundreds of thousands of distinct CDR3 sequences, about a fifth seen once, with about 13% in the top ten. The starting material was PBMCs, obtained 15 days after the yellow fever booster vaccination. Receptors originate from a man between 25 and 39 years old who received the YFV17D yellow fever vaccine.

This chain uses TRBV5-1 with TRBJ2-1; 10 bases align to TRBD2. Germline V CDR1 and CDR2: SGHRS, YFSETQ. V lost 5 bases to trimming and J lost 5 bases; unmatched junction nucleotides: 13. The CDR3 extends over 17 amino acids. The CDR3 sequence is CASRPLAGSTGNNEQFF. Here the CDR3 DNA reads TGCGCCAGCAGGCCACTAGCGGGAAGCACGGGGAACAATGAGCAGTTCTTC.

The J gene is TRBJ2-3, the V gene TRBV20-1; D is unresolved. CDR3 length: 13 amino acids. V was cut by 3 bases and J by 4 bases, with 11 bases left in between. CDR1 is DFQATT and CDR2 is SNEGSKA in the germline V gene (reference sequence). The CDR3 region is CSASRSGADTQYF. The CDR3 nucleotides are TGCAGTGCTAGCCGTAGTGGGGCAGATACGCAGTATTTT.